A single TCR beta chain is shown here with its context. Its matching antigen is unknown. The PCR contained 60 Vbeta and 13 Jbeta primers. TCRdb's copy holds only in-frame clones and misses some; the assay was immunoSEQ multiplex PCR. The sample includes 100,000 to 150,000 clones, approximately 70% of them seen just once. The data stem from a study of cytomegalovirus exposure and HLA in healthy donors. Study-wide results and limits: The authors assumed roughly uniform sequencing depth across donors for presence/absence analyses. TCR beta V segments were, for the most part, productive about 87% or about 30% of the time in an earlier analysis. High sensitivity and specificity were reportedly achieved when the classifier diagnosed cytomegalovirus status. Several of the most significant clusters were apparently associated with common viral pathogens in a later analysis.

CDR1 and CDR2 from the germline V gene are MDHEN and SYDVKM. The CDR3 extends over 14 amino acids. V was clipped by 6 bases and J by 0 bases, with 6 bases between them. The TCR sequence derives from a man in his sixties in good health and CMV-seropositive. The sequencing sample was made of PBMCs. This rearrangement joins TRBV28 to TRBJ2-6, with D unresolved. CDR3 nucleotides: TGTGCCAGCAGATTTAGCTCTGGGGCCAACGTCCTGACTTTC. It is translated as CASRFSSGANVLTF. Using reference TRBV28 and TRBJ2-6 for the parts outside the CDR3, the full variable domain is DVKVTQSSRYLVKRTGEKVFLECVQDMDHENMFWYRQDPGLGLRLIYFSYDVKMKEKGDIPEGYSVSREKKERFSLILESASTNQTSMYLCASRFSSGANVLTFGAGSRLTVL.